The entry below gives a single T cell receptor beta chain sequence along with its context. The sample originates from a study of blood T cell repertoires in COVID-19. Across the whole study: Italy, Spain and the United States were the sources of the convalescent and acute COVID-19 samples. In each case, the material was cDNA or gDNA derived from T cells, B-cell-depleted T cells, or PBMCs.

TCRdb's table, derived via immunoSEQ multiplex PCR, lists solely in-frame clones and lacks some. The data show 400,000 to 450,000 clones, about nine tenths seen once. V was trimmed by 2 bases and J by 3 bases, leaving 13 bases between them. The CDR3 has 15 residues. The germline gives CDR1 SGHVS, CDR2 FNYEAQ. This receptor was taken from a woman in her thirties with active or convalescent COVID-19. This sequence joins TRBV7-6 and TRBJ2-5; the D gene is possibly TRBD2 (6 bases). Sequencing used peripheral blood. CDR3 bases: TGTGCCAGCAGCTTAACTCGGGCGGGAAAAGAGACCCAGTACTTC. Protein product: CASSLTRAGKETQYF. Based on the CDR3 plus reference TRBV7-6 and TRBJ2-5, the full variable domain is GAGVSQSPRYKVTKRGQDVALRCDPISGHVSLYWYRQALGQGPEFLTYFNYEAQQDKSGLPNDRFSAERPEGSISTLTIQRTEQRDSAMYRCASSLTRAGKETQYFGPGTRLLVL.